This T cell receptor beta chain comes out of a study of T cell repertoires in ileal Crohn's disease. Study background: Approximately 35% were active smokers at surgery; median disease duration was approximately 7.3 years.

CDR3 length: 11 residues. V was cut by 5 bases and J by 6 bases, with 11 bases left in between. Germline V gene lookup returns CDR1 DFQATT and CDR2 SNEGSKA (reference sequence). TCRB immunosequencing input was roughly 500 nanograms of biopsy DNA per sample. Method: immunoSEQ multiplex PCR; TCRdb's copy keeps in-frame clones and lacks some. This table holds approximately 7,700 clones, 90% to 97% found once. The origin of this receptor is an adult with Crohn's disease. This rearrangement joins TRBV20-1 to TRBJ2-7; perhaps TRBD2 as D (6 bases). Sequenced: ileal tissue. In DNA, the CDR3 is TGCAGTGCTGGGGACTTTGGCGAGCAGTACTTC. Protein sequence: CSAGDFGEQYF.